The 2 T cell receptor beta chains below come from one sample, sequenced in a study of T cell responses to AZD1222 COVID-19 vaccine. This table comes from immunoSEQ multiplex PCR, and its TCRdb copy is limited to in-frame clones, with some not included. Of 90,000 to 120,000 clones listed, about 90% were seen once; the top ten hold around 20%. The specimen was peripheral blood, collected on day 0 of AZD1222 vaccination. The receptors stem from an adult in good health.

This rearrangement joins TRBV19 to TRBJ1-2; D is perhaps TRBD1 (6 bases). Trimming shortened V by 4 bases and J by 9 bases, and 9 bases separated the two germline ends. This CDR3 spans 11 amino acids. Germline V CDR1 and CDR2: LNHDA, SQIVND (reference sequence). In DNA, the CDR3 is TGTGCCAGTAGTAACACAGGGAGCTACACCTTC. Amino acid sequence: CASSNTGSYTF.

The chain joins TRBV29-1 to TRBJ1-2; a weak D match, TRBD1 (5 bases). The CDR3 loop spans 11 amino acids. V lost 4 bases and J 14 bases, leaving 17 bases between the germline ends. From germline, CDR1 is SQVTM and CDR2 ANQGSEA. The chain's CDR3 is CSVGPLGGRTF. DNA of the CDR3: TGCAGCGTTGGCCCATTGGGGGGGAGAACCTTC.